Shown below are 25 T cell receptor beta chains from a single sample sequenced in a study of regulatory T cells in long-lasting Graves disease. Time point here: newly diagnosed GD, antithyroid drugs for less than 3 months. The TCR library was made from RNA extracted from PBMCs. HTBI primers from iRepertoire and Arm-PCR of CDR3 regions yielded the TCR beta libraries. One entry per CDR3 protein results from TCRdb running MiXCR on the multiplex PCR reads. The table shows 540,000 or so distinct CDR3 sequences, with approximately 12% occurring only once. Another study also made use of these data, one on T cells in Graves' hyperthyroidism and ophthalmopathy.

Sample: peripheral blood mononuclear cells (PBMCs), taken at new diagnosis, from a patient treated with antithyroid drugs. The receptors here all came from a man under 40 with Graves disease.

This clonotype was counted many times. The rearrangement joins TRBV4-1 to TRBJ2-3; D remains unclear. Deletions cut 4 bases from V and 0 bases from J, with 11 bases between. Germline CDR1 reads MGHRA; CDR2 reads YSYEKL. The CDR3 is 15 amino acids. CDR3 residues: CASSPQSGSTDTQYF. CDR3 sequence (DNA): TGCGCCAGCAGCCCACAAAGTGGGAGCACAGATACGCAGTATTTT.

With respect to this clonotype: This may be a read error, as it is one base from a much larger clone. The chain joins TRBV11-2 to TRBJ2-1, with 12 bases aligning to TRBD2. This CDR3 has 15 residues. V shed 1 base, J shed 8 bases, and the junction held 3 bases outside the gene matches. The V gene's germline CDR1 is SGHAT and CDR2 FQNNGV. CDR3 amino acids: CASSLALAGGDEQFF. The CDR3 region has the DNA TGTGCCAGCAGCTTAGCCCTAGCGGGAGGGGATGAGCAGTTCTTC.

This clonotype was counted at least ten times. This chain connects TRBV10-1 to TRBJ2-2; 7 bases are a match to TRBD1. There are 14 residues in the CDR3. With 4 bases clipped from V and 6 bases from J, the junction kept 5 bases outside the gene matches. Looked up from germline, CDR1 is WNHNN and CDR2 is SYGVQD (reference sequence). Here the CDR3 reads CASSGDTGAGELFF. CDR3 DNA sequence: TGCGCCAGCAGTGGGGACACAGGGGCCGGGGAGCTGTTTTTT.

Many counts were recorded for this clonotype. CDR3 residues: CASSYYSGPSTDTQYF. The CDR3 DNA is TGTGCCAGCAGCTACTATAGCGGACCTAGCACAGATACGCAGTATTTT. The chain carries TRBV7-2 and TRBJ2-3, with a weak D call TRBD2 (6 bases). Germline lookup yields CDR1 SGHTA and CDR2 FQGNSA. The CDR3 sequence is 16 residues long. V lost 4 bases and J lost 0, with 14 bases in between.

Details on this clonotype: At one boundary the junction diverges from the germline segment, which might be a read error. The chain combines TRBV5-1 with TRBJ2-3; no reliable D call. Germline CDR1 is SGHRS and CDR2 is YFSETQ. CDR3 length: 13 residues. The CDR3 bases are TGTGCCAGCAGCACCGACAACACAGATACGCAGTATTTT. This gives the protein CASSTDNTDTQYF.

This clonotype was picked up a small number of times. The CDR3 protein is CASSPSSGELFF. As DNA, the CDR3 is TGTGCCAGCTCGCCTAGTTCCGGGGAGCTGTTTTTT. V and J are TRBV18 and TRBJ2-2; D not certain. The V and J ends lost 6 bases and 6 bases respectively, with 8 bases between them. Germline CDR1 KGHSH, CDR2 LQKENI. The CDR3 length is 12 residues.

This clonotype occurred a few times. The rearrangement uses TRBV10-1 and TRBJ2-5, with D perhaps matching TRBD1 (6 bases). Germline V gives CDR1 WNHNN, CDR2 SYGVQD (reference sequence). V was pared by 4 bases and J by 4 bases, with 13 bases between. This CDR3 has 14 amino acids. The CDR3 reads CASSANRVGETQYF. For the CDR3, the DNA is TGCGCCAGCAGTGCCAACAGGGTTGGAGAGACCCAGTACTTC.

The sample holds many counts of this clonotype. This rearrangement joins TRBV5-5 to TRBJ2-1, with TRBD1 identical over 9 bases. Germline CDR1 reads SGHKS; CDR2 reads YYEKEE (reference sequence). There are 17 residues in the CDR3. J gave up 0 bases and V 4 bases, and 8 bases lay outside the gene matches. The CDR3 DNA sequence: TGTGCCAGCAGCGATGGACAGGGGACGAGCTCCTACAATGAGCAGTTCTTC. Its translation: CASSDGQGTSSYNEQFF.

As to this clonotype: This probably arose from a read error, given a far larger clone one base away. The V call is TRBV27, the J call TRBJ2-3; tentatively, D is TRBD1 (6 bases). The CDR3 sequence is 16 residues long. Germline CDR1 is MNHEY and CDR2 is SMNVEV (reference sequence). Here the CDR3 reads CASRGGQPHSPINGNF. CDR3 DNA sequence: TGTGCCAGCAGGGGCGGACAGCCCCACTCACCCATTAACGGGAATTTT.

This clonotype was detected many times. This chain links TRBV12-3 or TRBV12-4 with TRBJ1-2; D is unresolved. V was trimmed by 3 bases and J by 4 bases, leaving 12 bases between them. This CDR3 spans 14 amino acids. The CDR3 loop is CASSLVRTGYGYTF. The CDR3 nucleotides are TGTGCCAGCAGTTTGGTTCGGACGGGCTATGGCTACACCTTC.

In this sample, this clonotype turned up a few times. The gene calls are TRBV5-1 and TRBJ2-5, with 10 bases aligning to TRBD1. V was pared by 3 bases and J by 1 base, with 3 bases of the junction left unmatched. The CDR3 has 15 residues. CDR1 and CDR2 from the germline V gene are SGHRS and YFSETQ. CDR3 coding DNA: TGCGCCAGCAGCTCGGACAGGGGGATCCAAGAGACCCAGTACTTC. It yields the protein CASSSDRGIQETQYF.

There are many counts of this clonotype. The V call is TRBV5-1, the J call TRBJ1-1; D uncertain. This CDR3 has 15 residues. Germline CDR1 and CDR2: SGHRS and YFSETQ. The germline V and J ends were trimmed by 1 base and 2 bases, with 12 bases remaining between them. DNA for the CDR3: TGCGCCAGCAGCTTGCGGTCGGGCAGTAACACTGAAGCTTTCTTT. This codes for CASSLRSGSNTEAFF. Looking up the rest from reference TRBV5-1 and TRBJ1-1 gives the full variable domain: KAGVTQTPRYLIKTRGQQVTLSCSPISGHRSVSWYQQTPGQGLQFLFEYFSETQRNKGNFPGRFSGRQFSNSRSEMNVSTLELGDSALYLCASSLRSGSNTEAFFGQGTRLTVV.

There are many counts of this clonotype. The chain joins TRBV7-8 to TRBJ1-5; TRBD1 is a possible D gene (5 bases). V shed 8 bases and J shed 3 bases, with 14 bases lying between them. The CDR3 is 14 amino acids. Germline-derived CDR1 and CDR2 are SGHVS and FQNEAQ. CDR3 nucleotides: TGTGCCAGCGGGGGGTACAGAGACAATCAGCCCCAGCATTTT. Its translation: CASGGYRDNQPQHF.

This chain connects TRBV4-1 to TRBJ1-1; D is unresolved. The CDR3 runs 13 residues. Germline V gene lookup returns CDR1 MGHRA and CDR2 YSYEKL. The V end was cut by 4 bases, the J end by 4 bases, with 10 bases between. The CDR3: CASSRPAGTEAFF. The CDR3 DNA reads as TGCGCCAGCAGCCGACCGGCGGGCACTGAAGCTTTCTTT.

A few counts support this clonotype. This rearrangement joins TRBV13 to TRBJ2-7; D perhaps matches TRBD2 (5 bases). Germline CDR1 is PRHDT and CDR2 is FYEKMQ (reference sequence). With 8 bases removed from V and 2 bases from J, the gap between germline ends came to 13 bases. The CDR3 length is 13 residues. The CDR3 loop reads CASARDSAYEQYF. The CDR3 DNA sequence: TGTGCCAGCGCCCGGGATAGTGCCTACGAGCAGTACTTC. The full variable domain, its missing parts supplied by reference TRBV13 and TRBJ2-7, is AAGVIQSPRHLIKEKRETATLKCYPIPRHDTVYWYQQGPGQDPQFLISFYEKMQSDKGSIPDRFSAQQFSDYHSELNMSSLELGDSALYFCASARDSAYEQYFGPGTRLTVT.

This clonotype was recorded at least ten times. This sequence joins TRBV27 and TRBJ2-7; the match to TRBD1 covers 7 bases. Germline-derived CDR1 and CDR2 are MNHEY and SMNVEV (reference sequence). The CDR3 contains 15 residues. Trimming took 4 bases from V and 2 from J; bases not matched to a gene: 8. CDR3 residues: CASSSQGTVTYEQYF. CDR3 in DNA: TGTGCCAGCAGTTCTCAGGGGACAGTGACCTACGAGCAGTACTTC.

This clonotype appeared many times. V gene TRBV5-1 combines with J gene TRBJ2-3; weak D call: TRBD1 (6 bases). From germline, CDR1 is SGHRS and CDR2 YFSETQ. Deletions cut 4 bases from V and 4 bases from J, with 13 bases between. The CDR3 sequence is 14 residues long. CDR3 in amino acids: CASSRLGQPDTQYF. The CDR3 coding sequence is TGCGCCAGCAGCCGCCTAGGACAGCCAGATACGCAGTATTTT.

The table lists this clonotype with many counts. The chain is built from TRBV27 and TRBJ2-1, with 10 positions matching TRBD2. V shed 6 bases and J 4 bases; nucleotides not matched to a gene: 6. The V gene's germline CDR1 is MNHEY and CDR2 SMNVEV (reference sequence). There are 15 residues in the CDR3. The chain's CDR3 is CASSPRTSGYNEQFF. CDR3 sequence (DNA): TGTGCCAGCAGCCCCCGGACTAGCGGTTACAATGAGCAGTTCTTC.

V and J are TRBV28 and TRBJ1-5; the D gene is possibly TRBD1 (5 bases). Germline V CDR1 and CDR2: MDHEN, SYDVKM. The CDR3 loop spans 13 amino acids. The CDR3 region is CVVGGGGNQPQHF. DNA of the CDR3: TGTGTCGTGGGGGGGGGAGGCAATCAGCCCCAGCATTTT.

This clonotype was recorded at least ten times. This chain links TRBV7-9 with TRBJ1-1, with a tentative D call TRBD1 (5 bases). The germline gives CDR1 SEHNR, CDR2 FQNEAQ (reference sequence). This CDR3 has 14 residues. Trimming stripped 5 bases from V and 4 bases from J, with 14 bases between. The DNA of the CDR3 is TGTGCCAGCAGCCCCCAGGGCGAGGGCACTGAAGCTTTCTTT. Protein sequence: CASSPQGEGTEAFF.

The CDR3 loop is CSADVRQGYEQYF. The CDR3 coding sequence is TGCAGTGCCGACGTTAGGCAGGGGTACGAGCAGTACTTC. The chain is built from TRBV20-1 and TRBJ2-7; D possibly corresponds to TRBD1 (6 bases). The CDR3 is 13 residues long. Between the trimmed V and J ends, which lost 6 bases and 4 bases, there was a span of 16 bases. Looked up from germline, CDR1 is DFQATT and CDR2 is SNEGSKA (reference sequence).

This clonotype has at least ten counts. The J gene is TRBJ2-7, the V gene TRBV29-1, with a possible D match to TRBD2 (5 bases). V was pared by 4 bases and J by 0 bases, with 10 bases between. Germline CDR1 SQVTM, CDR2 ANQGSEA. CDR3 size: 13 residues. Here the CDR3 reads CSVGGPRSYEQYF. DNA for the CDR3: TGCAGCGTTGGCGGGCCCCGCTCCTACGAGCAGTACTTC.

This clonotype was picked up a small number of times. V is TRBV20-1 and J is TRBJ2-3; D perhaps matches TRBD2 (6 bases). The length of the CDR3 is 15 residues. Germline CDR1 DFQATT, CDR2 SNEGSKA (reference sequence). V was cut by 5 bases and J by 0 bases, with 15 bases left in between. CDR3 loop: CSAPSSEASTDTQYF. The CDR3 region has the DNA TGCAGTGCTCCCTCTAGCGAGGCTAGCACAGATACGCAGTATTTT.

This clonotype appeared many times. The V and J genes are TRBV30 and TRBJ1-5, with 7 positions matching TRBD1. This CDR3 has 16 residues. J gave up 3 bases and V 0 bases, and 8 bases lay outside the gene matches. CDR1 and CDR2 from the germline V gene are GTSNPN and SVGIG (reference sequence). CDR3 in DNA: TGTGCCTGGAGTGTAAGGGGGCTTCCCTTCAATCAGCCCCAGCATTTT. Protein product: CAWSVRGLPFNQPQHF.

The CDR3: CSVEVSDLTEAFF. The CDR3 DNA sequence: TGCAGCGTTGAAGTGTCAGACCTTACTGAAGCTTTCTTT. The rearrangement joins TRBV29-1 to TRBJ1-1; no clear D gene. The germline V and J ends were trimmed by 1 base and 5 bases, with 11 bases remaining between them. CDR3 size: 13 residues. The germline CDR1 and CDR2 sequences are SQVTM and ANQGSEA.